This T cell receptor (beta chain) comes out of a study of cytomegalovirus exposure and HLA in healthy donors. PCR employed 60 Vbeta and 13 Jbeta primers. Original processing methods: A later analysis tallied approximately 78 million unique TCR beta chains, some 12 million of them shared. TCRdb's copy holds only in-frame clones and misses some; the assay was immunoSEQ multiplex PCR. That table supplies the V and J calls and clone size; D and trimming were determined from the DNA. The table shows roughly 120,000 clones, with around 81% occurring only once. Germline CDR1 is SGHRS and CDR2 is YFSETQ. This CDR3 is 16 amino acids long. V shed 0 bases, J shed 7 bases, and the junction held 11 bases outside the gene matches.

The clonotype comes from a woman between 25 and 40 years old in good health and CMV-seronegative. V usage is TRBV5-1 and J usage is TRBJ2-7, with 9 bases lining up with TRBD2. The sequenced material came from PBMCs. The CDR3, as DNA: TGCGCCAGCAGCTTGGATGGGCTAGCGGGATCTGGAGAGCAGTACTTC. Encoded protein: CASSLDGLAGSGEQYF.